This T cell receptor (beta chain) emerged from a study of T-cell memory formation after mild COVID-19. Study details: For the most part, TCR clusters were specific to one donor.

The CDR3 sequence is 13 residues long. With 5 bases removed from V and 1 base from J, the gap between germline ends came to 8 bases. From the 5' RACE reads, TCRdb called clonotypes with MiXCR, one entry per CDR3 protein. The data show around 180,000 distinct CDR3 sequences, 16% seen once. Study results and caveats: Later expanders leaned CD4+, whereas day 15 to 85 contracting clones were balanced CD4/CD8. Those CD4+ clones that contracted were mainly in CM and EM (CD8+ ones in EMRA). Within pre-infection memory, some responding clones were found, suggesting cross-reactive memory joined.

This clonotype showed up just a few times. Its antigen is as yet unknown. Sequenced material: PBMCs or a T cell subset sorted from them (not recorded which). The chain employs TRBV12-3 or TRBV12-4 and TRBJ1-1, with D uncertain. The clonotype originates from an adult woman who had mild COVID-19 (a few samples of this study predate the infection). Cell type and time point are not known. For the CDR3, the DNA is TGTGCCAGCAGTGTTACCTCGAACACTGAAGCTTTCTTT. The encoded protein is CASSVTSNTEAFF.